The 28 T cell receptor beta chains given below trace back to one sample, sequenced in a study of shared clonotypes between healthy human individuals. TCRdb's copy holds only in-frame clones and misses some; the assay was immunoSEQ multiplex PCR. The table includes 550,000 to 700,000 clones, 73% detected once. Sample: memory CD4+ T cells sorted from blood. Noted subset: CD45RA-negative fraction. These receptors all come from a woman aged 25-40 years in good health.

Comment on this clone: The sample holds other DNA sequences that translate to the same CDR3. The chain couples TRBV28 to TRBJ2-5; 10 bases agree with TRBD1. Per germline, CDR1 MDHEN and CDR2 SYDVKM. J was trimmed by 4 bases and V by 6 bases; bases with no gene match: 5. The CDR3 loop spans 14 amino acids. The chain's CDR3 is CASSPGQGPETQYF. In DNA form, the CDR3 reads TGTGCCAGCAGCCCGGGACAGGGGCCAGAGACCCAGTACTTC.

Notes on this clone: Other nucleotide sequences from this sample produce the same CDR3. The CDR3 DNA sequence: TGTGCCAGCACCGGGGACAGTCTAGCCAAAAACATTCAGTACTTC. Its translation is CASTGDSLAKNIQYF. The chain uses TRBV28 and TRBJ2-4; 7 nucleotides agree with TRBD1. Germline-derived CDR1 and CDR2 are MDHEN and SYDVKM. With V trimmed by 7 bases and J by 0 bases, 6 bases remained unmatched. This CDR3 contains 15 residues.

The chain links TRBV19 to TRBJ1-1; TRBD1 might be the D (5 bases). Germline assignment: CDR1 LNHDA and CDR2 SQIVND (reference sequence). The CDR3 consists of 14 residues. V lost 7 bases, J lost 2 bases, and 14 bases lay in between. CDR3 nucleotides: TGTGCCAGTAAGATGGGGACTCGAAACACTGAAGCTTTCTTT. It codes for CASKMGTRNTEAFF. The full variable domain, completed using reference TRBV19 and TRBJ1-1, is DGGITQSPKYLFRKEGQNVTLSCEQNLNHDAMYWYRQDPGQGLRLIYYSQIVNDFQKGDIAEGYSVSREKKESFPLTVTSAQKNPTAFYLCASKMGTRNTEAFFGQGTRLTVV.

The chain recombines TRBV11-3 with TRBJ2-1; 8 bases match TRBD2. CDR3 length: 16 residues. Germline V lookup: CDR1 SGHNT, CDR2 YENEEA. V trimming: 5 bases; J trimming: 3 bases; junction bases outside the gene matches: 9. CDR3 nucleotide sequence: TGTGCCAGCAGCCCCGGGGTTCTAGCGGGCTACAATGAGCAGTTCTTC. It specifies CASSPGVLAGYNEQFF.

A single count supports this clone. This CDR3 is CASSYDGSSGNTIYF. The DNA for the CDR3 is TGTGCCAGCAGTTACGACGGCAGCTCTGGAAACACCATATATTTT. The genes are TRBV6-5 and TRBJ1-3; unclear D gene. CDR3 size: 15 residues. CDR1 is MNHEY and CDR2 is SVGAGI in the germline V gene. Trimming left V 2 bases short and J 0 bases short, with 8 bases between.

The J gene is TRBJ1-6, the V gene TRBV11-2; no reliable D call. Germline CDR1 reads SGHAT; CDR2 reads FQNNGV. Trimming left V 3 bases short and J 7 bases short, with 13 bases between. The CDR3 sequence is 15 residues long. The CDR3 region has the DNA TGTGCCAGCAGCTTGGAATTTCTGGGGAATTCACCCCTCCACTTT. Protein product: CASSLEFLGNSPLHF.

J is TRBJ2-3 and V is TRBV19; 14 bases are shared with TRBD2. The junction had 7 bases not matched to a gene; V was cut back by 3 bases and J by 2 bases. Germline loops: CDR1 LNHDA, CDR2 SQIVND (reference sequence). The CDR3 consists of 18 residues. The DNA of the CDR3 is TGTGCCAGTAGTATCGAGGGACTAGCGGGAGTTACCACAGATACGCAGTATTTT. Its translation is CASSIEGLAGVTTDTQYF. Together with reference TRBV19 and TRBJ2-3, the CDR3 gives the full variable domain: DGGITQSPKYLFRKEGQNVTLSCEQNLNHDAMYWYRQDPGQGLRLIYYSQIVNDFQKGDIAEGYSVSREKKESFPLTVTSAQKNPTAFYLCASSIEGLAGVTTDTQYFGPGTRLTVL.

The CDR3 bases are TGTGCCAGCAGCCAAGATAAGGGGGCGGGGTATGGCTACACCTTC. Encoded protein: CASSQDKGAGYGYTF. V is TRBV4-2 and J is TRBJ1-2; 7 bases agree with TRBD1. The J segment lost 5 bases and the V segment lost 0 bases, leaving 6 bases of the junction unmatched. Germline V CDR1 and CDR2: LGHNA, YNFKEQ. The CDR3 is 15 amino acids.

The chain is built from TRBV10-3 and TRBJ2-1; TRBD2 agrees at 7 bases. Trimming cost V 2 bases and J 3 bases; bases outside gene matches: 10. Germline-derived CDR1 and CDR2 are ENHRY and SYGVKD. CDR3 length equals 17 residues. CDR3 region: CAISERSSGAFYNEQFF. CDR3 nucleotide sequence: TGTGCCATCAGTGAGCGTTCTAGCGGAGCGTTCTACAATGAGCAGTTCTTC.

The sample holds many counts of this clone. At the DNA level, this CDR3 is encoded by other sequences in the same sample as well. This chain connects TRBV28 to TRBJ2-5, with D perhaps matching TRBD2 (5 bases). The CDR3 has 13 residues. Germline CDR1 is MDHEN and CDR2 is SYDVKM. V lost 4 bases and J 2 bases, leaving 8 bases between the germline ends. Here the CDR3 reads CASSSSSQETQYF. CDR3 in DNA: TGTGCCAGCAGTTCTAGCAGTCAAGAGACCCAGTACTTC.

This clone is a singleton in its sample. The chain has TRBV19 and TRBJ1-4; D gene ambiguous. Trimming removed 3 bases from V and 11 bases from J, with 13 bases in between. CDR3 length: 13 residues. The germline gives CDR1 LNHDA, CDR2 SQIVND (reference sequence). CDR3 protein: CASSMSGQRKLFF. CDR3 DNA: TGTGCCAGTAGTATGAGTGGCCAGAGGAAACTGTTTTTT.

This chain links TRBV6-5 with TRBJ2-7, with TRBD1 identical over 8 bases. The CDR3 loop spans 13 amino acids. Germline V lookup: CDR1 MNHEY, CDR2 SVGAGI. V shed 4 bases and J 5 bases; nucleotides not matched to a gene: 4. The CDR3 sequence is CASSSWTGNEQYF. The CDR3 region has the DNA TGTGCCAGCAGTTCTTGGACAGGGAACGAGCAGTACTTC.

The chain links TRBV6-5 to TRBJ2-7, with D possibly being TRBD1 (5 bases). Trimming stripped 7 bases from V and 3 bases from J, with 13 bases between. The CDR3 runs 13 residues. Looked up from germline, CDR1 is MNHEY and CDR2 is SVGAGI. The CDR3 here is CASMKGQFYEQYF. CDR3 DNA: TGTGCCAGCATGAAGGGGCAGTTCTACGAGCAGTACTTC.

This chain joins TRBV28 and TRBJ2-5, with 8 nucleotides matching TRBD1. CDR1 MDHEN and CDR2 SYDVKM come from the germline V gene. There are 14 residues in the CDR3. After removal of 2 bases from V and 3 bases from J, the junction contained 2 bases not matched to a gene. CDR3 in DNA: TGTGCCAGCAGTTTAAGGACAGGGAAAGAGACCCAGTACTTC. Translated, it gives CASSLRTGKETQYF.

The chain carries TRBV7-2 and TRBJ2-3; D may be TRBD1 (5 bases). The CDR3 contains 12 residues. CDR1 and CDR2 (germline): SGHTA, FQGNSA. V was clipped by 4 bases and J by 8 bases, with 10 bases between them. DNA for the CDR3: TGTGCCAGCAGCTCCTTGCAGGGTACGCAGTATTTT. Its protein is CASSSLQGTQYF.

This clone was recorded a few times. The chain carries TRBV19 and TRBJ2-7; D is perhaps TRBD1 (7 bases). Germline V gene lookup returns CDR1 LNHDA and CDR2 SQIVND (reference sequence). This CDR3 is 15 amino acids long. V lost 7 bases and J lost 2, with 18 bases in between. The CDR3, as DNA: TGTGCCAGTACTCCAACGGCAGGGGGGACCTACGAGCAGTACTTC. Residues: CASTPTAGGTYEQYF.

This clone has only a few counts. V usage is TRBV4-2 and J usage is TRBJ2-7, with 7 bases matching TRBD2. The germline V gene has CDR1 LGHNA and CDR2 YNFKEQ. The V segment lost 0 bases and the J segment 2 bases; nucleotides outside the gene matches: 4. The CDR3 sequence is 15 residues long. CDR3 coding DNA: TGTGCCAGCAGCCAAGATCTAGCGGAAGCCTACGAGCAGTACTTC. Translation gives CASSQDLAEAYEQYF.

This chain joins TRBV6-1 and TRBJ1-4; D remains ambiguous. The CDR3 runs 16 residues. From germline, CDR1 is MNHNS and CDR2 SASEGT. The ends were cut back, 4 bases at V and 0 bases at J, with 12 bases in the middle. Here the CDR3 DNA reads TGTGCCAGCAGTGTCCGAAACAGTGCAACTAATGAAAAACTGTTTTTT. Translated: CASSVRNSATNEKLFF.

This clone was picked up one time. The V call is TRBV11-2, the J call TRBJ2-1; 12 bases line up with TRBD2. The CDR3 covers 18 residues. Germline V lookup: CDR1 SGHAT, CDR2 FQNNGV. J lost 1 base, V lost 1 base, and 5 bases had no gene match. The CDR3 DNA sequence: TGTGCCAGCAGCTTAGGTCTAGCGGGAGGGCCTTCCTACAATGAGCAGTTCTTC. This encodes CASSLGLAGGPSYNEQFF.

This sequence joins TRBV28 and TRBJ1-5; 7 nucleotides agree with TRBD1. Germline V gene lookup returns CDR1 MDHEN and CDR2 SYDVKM. Trimming at V came to 3 bases and at J to 0 bases, leaving 11 bases not matched to a gene. The CDR3 is made up of 18 amino acids. CDR3 in DNA: TGTGCCAGCAGTTTGTGGGCAGGGGGGGTATATAGCAATCAGCCCCAGCATTTT. The encoded protein is CASSLWAGGVYSNQPQHF.

This clone was observed a handful of times. The genes are TRBV20-1 and TRBJ2-3, with D unclear. CDR3 length: 11 amino acids. Trimming stripped 6 bases from V and 5 bases from J, with 9 bases between. Germline V lookup: CDR1 DFQATT, CDR2 SNEGSKA (reference sequence). This CDR3 reads CSANKRDTQYF. The CDR3, as DNA: TGCAGTGCAAATAAGCGAGATACGCAGTATTTT.

The genes are TRBV14 and TRBJ1-3; D is unclear. Trimming shortened V by 0 bases and J by 0 bases, and 6 bases separated the two germline ends. Germline V gene lookup returns CDR1 SGHDN and CDR2 FVKESK. The CDR3 covers 15 residues. In DNA, the CDR3 is TGTGCCAGCAGCCAAGATAGCGCCTCTGGAAACACCATATATTTT. It yields the protein CASSQDSASGNTIYF. The entire variable domain, with the rest obtained from reference TRBV14 and TRBJ1-3, is as follows: EAGVTQFPSHSVIEKGQTVTLRCDPISGHDNLYWYRRVMGKEIKFLLHFVKESKQDESGMPNNRFLAERTGGTYSTLKVQPAELEDSGVYFCASSQDSASGNTIYFGEGSWLTVV.

The chain carries TRBV28 and TRBJ2-1, with D possibly being TRBD2 (5 bases). The CDR3 extends over 16 amino acids. Between the trimmed V and J ends, which lost 7 bases and 5 bases, there was a span of 21 bases. The germline V gene encodes CDR1 MDHEN and CDR2 SYDVKM. DNA for the CDR3: TGTGCCAGCACCTATTCTCCGGACTCAAGGAACAATGAGCAGTTCTTC. Translating gives CASTYSPDSRNNEQFF.

The V and J genes are TRBV19 and TRBJ2-7, with D hard to call. Trimming left V 1 base short and J 3 bases short, with 10 bases between. CDR3 size: 14 residues. CDR1 and CDR2 (germline): LNHDA, SQIVND (reference sequence). CDR3 sequence: CASSIADANYEQYF. The CDR3, as DNA: TGTGCCAGTAGTATAGCGGACGCCAACTACGAGCAGTACTTC.

The chain recombines TRBV16 with TRBJ1-2; D might be TRBD1 (6 bases). V lost 1 base and J 3 bases, leaving 12 bases between the germline ends. This CDR3 region has 15 residues. Germline V lookup: CDR1 KGHSY, CDR2 FQNENV. In DNA, the CDR3 is TGTGCCAGCAGCCAATTTCACCAGGGGCACTATGGCTACACCTTC. It encodes CASSQFHQGHYGYTF.

This clone occurred a few times. The rearrangement joins TRBV2 to TRBJ1-5; 10 bases are shared with TRBD1. Germline CDR1 reads SNHLY; CDR2 reads FYNNEI. V was pared by 8 bases and J by 4 bases, with 2 bases of the junction left unmatched. The CDR3 loop spans 13 amino acids. The chain's CDR3 is CASWGQGNQPQHF. CDR3 DNA sequence: TGTGCCAGCTGGGGACAGGGGAATCAGCCCCAGCATTTT.

V and J are TRBV2 and TRBJ2-3; D is perhaps TRBD2 (5 bases). Germline V lookup: CDR1 SNHLY, CDR2 FYNNEI. V was pared by 4 bases and J by 8 bases, with 16 bases between. The CDR3 contains 14 residues. CDR3 in amino acids: CASSGGELSGTQYF. CDR3 in DNA: TGTGCCAGCAGTGGGGGAGAACTTTCGGGTACGCAGTATTTT.

V usage is TRBV27 and J usage is TRBJ1-2, with D possibly being TRBD1 (5 bases). This CDR3 has 16 amino acids. Germline V CDR1 and CDR2: MNHEY, SMNVEV (reference sequence). V lost 2 bases to trimming and J lost 4 bases, with 17 bases between them. As DNA, the CDR3 is TGTGCCAGCAGTTTAGAAGGGGCAGGTCGAAGCTATGGCTACACCTTC. As protein: CASSLEGAGRSYGYTF.